These T cell receptor beta chains were read from a single sample in a study of control samples from healthy donors and cancer patients. Repertoires were generated with immunoSEQ multiplex PCR, while TCRdb's copy carries only in-frame clones and drops some. The sample records 170,000 or so clones, 85% to 95% being singletons. The specimen was blood. The receptors were sampled from a woman aged 18-29 years in good health. CDR3s include the opening cysteine and the closing phenylalanine or tryptophan. The order of the fields is CDR3 protein, CDR3 DNA, clone size, V gene, J gene, D gene. The D gene is left open where the match is weak. Not every row has a clone size; where given, it reads once, few, many or a size class.

CDR3: CASSVEVANTEAFF
DNA: TGTGCCAGCAGCGTGGAGGTGGCCAACACTGAAGCTTTCTTT
size: .
V: TRBV9
J: TRBJ1-1
D: .

CDR3: CASSQGRLKGVSTGELFF
DNA: TGCGCCAGCAGCCAAGGGCGTTTGAAGGGAGTGAGCACCGGGGAGCTGTTTTTT
size: .
V: TRBV4-1
J: TRBJ2-2
D: .

CDR3: CASSLVRANVLTF
DNA: TGTGCCAGCAGCCTCGTGAGGGCCAACGTCCTGACTTTC
size: once
V: TRBV11-2
J: TRBJ2-6
D: .

CDR3: CASSQNPHTGTETQYF
DNA: TGTGCCAGCAGCCAAAATCCCCACACCGGGACAGAGACCCAGTACTTC
size: .
V: TRBV3-1/TRBV3-2
J: TRBJ2-5
D: .

CDR3: CASSLIGPWDNYGYTF
DNA: TGCGCCAGCAGCTTGATCGGACCCTGGGATAACTATGGCTACACCTTC
size: .
V: TRBV5-1
J: TRBJ1-2
D: .

CDR3: CASSPQLIPGEKLFF
DNA: TGTGCCAGCAGCCCGCAGTTAATCCCGGGTGAAAAACTGTTTTTT
size: .
V: TRBV14
J: TRBJ1-4
D: .

CDR3: CASIAWGGSYNEQFF
DNA: TGTGCCAGCATCGCTTGGGGAGGCTCCTACAATGAGCAGTTCTTC
size: .
V: TRBV27
J: TRBJ2-1
D: .

CDR3: CASSPPVRQGLYGYTF
DNA: TGTGCCAGCTCACCACCGGTGAGACAGGGCCTCTATGGCTACACCTTC
size: once
V: TRBV18
J: TRBJ1-2
D: TRBD1

CDR3: CASSPSGAEAFF
DNA: TGTGCCAGCAGCCCCTCTGGGGCTGAAGCTTTCTTT
size: .
V: TRBV7-2
J: TRBJ1-1
D: .

CDR3: CASSEAGMATNEKLFF
DNA: TGTGCCAGCAGTGAAGCAGGGATGGCAACTAATGAAAAACTGTTTTTT
size: .
V: TRBV2
J: TRBJ1-4
D: .

CDR3: CASTPSANNEQFF
DNA: TGTGCCAGCACCCCTAGCGCAAACAATGAGCAGTTCTTC
size: .
V: TRBV9
J: TRBJ2-1
D: .

CDR3: CATSDRDSEAFF
DNA: TGTGCCACCAGTGATCGGGACAGCGAAGCTTTCTTT
size: .
V: TRBV24-1
J: TRBJ1-1
D: TRBD1

CDR3: CASSLVTRTGDEKLFF
DNA: TGTGCCAGCAGCTTAGTTACCCGGACAGGTGACGAAAAACTGTTTTTT
size: .
V: TRBV7-9
J: TRBJ1-4
D: TRBD1

CDR3: CASSLAVQGSYGYTF
DNA: TGTGCCAGCAGTTTAGCTGTTCAGGGGAGCTATGGCTACACCTTC
size: .
V: TRBV28
J: TRBJ1-2
D: .

CDR3: CASSLAGGNEQFF
DNA: TGTGCCAGCAGCTTAGCTGGGGGTAATGAGCAGTTCTTC
size: .
V: TRBV11-3
J: TRBJ2-1
D: .

CDR3: CASSPGASYEQYF
DNA: TGTGCCAGCAGTCCGGGGGCCTCCTACGAGCAGTACTTC
size: .
V: TRBV3-1/TRBV3-2
J: TRBJ2-7
D: .

CDR3: CATSRDSNFRNTIYF
DNA: TGTGCCACCAGCCGGGACAGCAATTTTAGGAACACCATATATTTT
size: .
V: TRBV24-1
J: TRBJ1-3
D: TRBD1

CDR3: CASSGTGEEAQHF
DNA: TGCGCCAGCTCCGGGACAGGGGAGGAAGCCCAGCATTTT
size: .
V: TRBV10-2
J: TRBJ1-5
D: TRBD1

CDR3: CASSEKQGAYEQYF
DNA: TGCGCCAGCAGCGAAAAACAGGGGGCCTACGAGCAGTACTTC
size: .
V: TRBV5-1
J: TRBJ2-7
D: TRBD1

CDR3: CASTHPVGGRREQFF
DNA: TGTGCCAGCACCCACCCGGTAGGCGGGAGGAGGGAGCAGTTCTTC
size: once
V: TRBV7-2
J: TRBJ2-1
D: TRBD2

CDR3: CASSPFPASGSNTQYF
DNA: TGTGCCAGCAGTCCCTTCCCGGCTAGCGGGAGTAATACGCAGTATTTT
size: .
V: TRBV27
J: TRBJ2-3
D: TRBD2

CDR3: CASSQAGSGGGQETQYF
DNA: TGTGCCAGCAGCCAGGCAGGGAGCGGGGGGGGACAAGAGACCCAGTACTTC
size: .
V: TRBV3-1/TRBV3-2
J: TRBJ2-5
D: TRBD2

CDR3: CASSLVRASSYEQYF
DNA: TGTGCCAGCAGTTTGGTAAGGGCGAGCTCCTACGAGCAGTACTTC
size: .
V: TRBV28
J: TRBJ2-7
D: .

CDR3: CASSSRLAGGLNEQFF
DNA: TGCGCCAGCAGCTCCAGACTAGCGGGGGGGCTTAATGAGCAGTTCTTC
size: .
V: TRBV5-1
J: TRBJ2-1
D: TRBD2

CDR3: CASSRAMGDTEAFF
DNA: TGTGCCAGCAGCCGGGCCATGGGAGACACTGAAGCTTTCTTT
size: .
V: TRBV5-6
J: TRBJ1-1
D: .

CDR3: CASSFRGGSQYF
DNA: TGTGCCAGCAGTTTTAGGGGAGGGTCGCAGTATTTT
size: .
V: TRBV27
J: TRBJ2-3
D: TRBD2

CDR3: CASSLIAGGNSPLHF
DNA: TGCGCCAGCAGCTTGATAGCAGGGGGTAATTCACCCCTCCACTTT
size: .
V: TRBV5-1
J: TRBJ1-6
D: TRBD1

CDR3: CASTGWDGAANTGELFF
DNA: TGTGCCAGCACCGGCTGGGATGGAGCCGCGAACACCGGGGAGCTGTTTTTT
size: .
V: TRBV9
J: TRBJ2-2
D: .